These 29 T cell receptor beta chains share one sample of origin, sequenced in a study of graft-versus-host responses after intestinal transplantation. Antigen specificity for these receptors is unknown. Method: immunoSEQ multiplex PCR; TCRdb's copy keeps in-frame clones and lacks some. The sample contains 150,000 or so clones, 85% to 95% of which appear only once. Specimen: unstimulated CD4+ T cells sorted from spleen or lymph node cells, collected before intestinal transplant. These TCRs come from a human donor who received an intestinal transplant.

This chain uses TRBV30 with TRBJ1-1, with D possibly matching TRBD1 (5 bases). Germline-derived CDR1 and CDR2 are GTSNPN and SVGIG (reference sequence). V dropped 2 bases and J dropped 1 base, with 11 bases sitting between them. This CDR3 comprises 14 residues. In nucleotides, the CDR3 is TGTGCCTGGAGTAAGGGGCTCGGGAACACTGAAGCTTTCTTT. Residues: CAWSKGLGNTEAFF.

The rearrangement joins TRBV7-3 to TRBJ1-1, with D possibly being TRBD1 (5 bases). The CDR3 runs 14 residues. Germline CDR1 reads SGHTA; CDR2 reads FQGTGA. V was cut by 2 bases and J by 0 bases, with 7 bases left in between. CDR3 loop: CASSLGGVNTEAFF. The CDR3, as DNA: TGTGCCAGCAGCTTAGGAGGGGTGAACACTGAAGCTTTCTTT.

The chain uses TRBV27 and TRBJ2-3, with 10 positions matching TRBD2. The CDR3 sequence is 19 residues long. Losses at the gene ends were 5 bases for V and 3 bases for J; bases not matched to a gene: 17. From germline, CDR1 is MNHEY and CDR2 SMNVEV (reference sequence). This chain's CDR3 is CASSRGLADFRRPTDTQYF. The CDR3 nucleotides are TGTGCCAGCAGTCGAGGACTAGCGGATTTTCGAAGGCCGACAGATACGCAGTATTTT.

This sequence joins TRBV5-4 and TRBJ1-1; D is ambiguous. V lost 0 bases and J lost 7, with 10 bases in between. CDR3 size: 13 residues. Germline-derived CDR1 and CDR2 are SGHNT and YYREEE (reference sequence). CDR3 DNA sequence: TGTGCCAGCAGCTTGGGACGGCTGAATGAAGCTTTCTTT. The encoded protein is CASSLGRLNEAFF.

CDR3 nucleotides: TGTGCCAGCAGTTACTCCCGCGCGGCCGCCTACAATGAGCAGTTCTTC. It codes for CASSYSRAAAYNEQFF. The V gene is TRBV6-6, the J gene TRBJ2-1; no firm D call. Trimming stripped 0 bases from V and 2 bases from J, with 11 bases between. The germline V gene encodes CDR1 MNHNY and CDR2 SVGAGI (reference sequence). CDR3 size: 16 residues.

The CDR3 DNA reads TGTGCCAGCAGCCGTCGTGCCGGGACTAGCGGGAGGGCCTACGAGCAGTACTTC. Translating it yields CASSRRAGTSGRAYEQYF. V gene TRBV7-9 combines with J gene TRBJ2-7; TRBD2 matches at 16 bases. The CDR3 runs 18 residues. Trimming took 5 bases from V and 2 from J; bases not matched to a gene: 9. Germline loops: CDR1 SEHNR, CDR2 FQNEAQ (reference sequence).

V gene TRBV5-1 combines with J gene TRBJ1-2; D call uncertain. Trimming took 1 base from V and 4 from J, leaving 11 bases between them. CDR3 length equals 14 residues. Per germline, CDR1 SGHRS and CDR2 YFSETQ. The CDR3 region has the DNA TGCGCCAGCAGCTTGACAGAGGGAGGCTATGGCTACACCTTC. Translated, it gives CASSLTEGGYGYTF.

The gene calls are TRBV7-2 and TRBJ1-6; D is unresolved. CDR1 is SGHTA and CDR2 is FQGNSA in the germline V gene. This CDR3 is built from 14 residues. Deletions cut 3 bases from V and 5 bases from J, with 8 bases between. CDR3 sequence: CASSFRQDNSPLHF. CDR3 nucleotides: TGTGCCAGCAGCTTTAGACAAGATAATTCACCCCTCCACTTT.

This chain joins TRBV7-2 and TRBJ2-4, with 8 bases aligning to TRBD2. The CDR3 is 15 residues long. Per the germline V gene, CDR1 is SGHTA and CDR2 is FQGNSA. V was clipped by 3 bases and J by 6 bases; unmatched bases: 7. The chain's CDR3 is CASSFEAGEGNIQYF. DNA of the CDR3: TGTGCCAGCAGCTTCGAAGCGGGAGAGGGAAACATTCAGTACTTC.

The CDR3 loop reads CASSAGVPGANVLTF. The CDR3 coding sequence is TGCGCCAGCAGCGCCGGGGTCCCTGGGGCCAACGTCCTGACTTTC. The V call is TRBV5-1, the J call TRBJ2-6; perhaps TRBD2 as D (5 bases). V was trimmed by 4 bases and J by 2 bases, leaving 10 bases between them. Per germline, CDR1 SGHRS and CDR2 YFSETQ. The CDR3 loop spans 15 amino acids.

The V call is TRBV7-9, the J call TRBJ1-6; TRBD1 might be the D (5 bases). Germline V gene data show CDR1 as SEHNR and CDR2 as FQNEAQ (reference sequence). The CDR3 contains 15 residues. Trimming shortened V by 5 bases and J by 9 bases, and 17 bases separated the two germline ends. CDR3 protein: CASSQGVGSGSPLHF. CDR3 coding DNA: TGTGCCAGCAGCCAGGGCGTGGGGTCGGGTTCACCCCTCCACTTT.

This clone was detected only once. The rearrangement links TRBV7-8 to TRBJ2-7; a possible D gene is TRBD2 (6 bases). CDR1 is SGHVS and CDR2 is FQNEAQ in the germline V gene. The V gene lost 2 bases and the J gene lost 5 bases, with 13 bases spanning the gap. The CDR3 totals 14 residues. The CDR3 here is CASSLRVGGDEQYF. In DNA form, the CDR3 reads TGTGCCAGCAGCTTACGAGTAGGAGGGGACGAGCAGTACTTC.

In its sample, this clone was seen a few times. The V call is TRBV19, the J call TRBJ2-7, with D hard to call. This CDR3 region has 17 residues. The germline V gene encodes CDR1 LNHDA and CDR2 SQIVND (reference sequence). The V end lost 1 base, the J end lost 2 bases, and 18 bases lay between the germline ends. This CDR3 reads CASSIGPVGYLAYEQYF. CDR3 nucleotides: TGTGCCAGTAGTATAGGACCCGTGGGGTACCTGGCCTACGAGCAGTACTTC.

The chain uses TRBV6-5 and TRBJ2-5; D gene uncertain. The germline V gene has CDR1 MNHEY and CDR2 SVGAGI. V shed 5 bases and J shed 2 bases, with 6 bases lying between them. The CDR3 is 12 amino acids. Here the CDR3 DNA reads TGTGCCAGCAGTCCCGAACAAGAGACCCAGTACTTC. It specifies CASSPEQETQYF.

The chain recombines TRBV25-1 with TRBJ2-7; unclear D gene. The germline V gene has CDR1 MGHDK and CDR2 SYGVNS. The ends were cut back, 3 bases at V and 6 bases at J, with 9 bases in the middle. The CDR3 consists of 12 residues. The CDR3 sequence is CASSDGFFEQYF. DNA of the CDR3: TGTGCCAGCAGTGACGGGTTTTTCGAGCAGTACTTC.

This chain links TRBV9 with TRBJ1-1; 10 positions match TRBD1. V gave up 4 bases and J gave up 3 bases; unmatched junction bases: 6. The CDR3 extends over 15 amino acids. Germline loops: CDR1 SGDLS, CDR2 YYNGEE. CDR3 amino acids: CASSPTGTGDTEAFF. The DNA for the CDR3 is TGTGCCAGCAGCCCAACCGGGACAGGGGACACTGAAGCTTTCTTT.

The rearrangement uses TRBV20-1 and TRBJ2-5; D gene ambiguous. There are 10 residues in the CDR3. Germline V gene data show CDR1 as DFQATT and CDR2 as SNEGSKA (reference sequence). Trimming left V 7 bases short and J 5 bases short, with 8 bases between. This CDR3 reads CSGLRETQYF. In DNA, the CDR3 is TGCAGTGGCCTCAGGGAGACCCAGTACTTC.

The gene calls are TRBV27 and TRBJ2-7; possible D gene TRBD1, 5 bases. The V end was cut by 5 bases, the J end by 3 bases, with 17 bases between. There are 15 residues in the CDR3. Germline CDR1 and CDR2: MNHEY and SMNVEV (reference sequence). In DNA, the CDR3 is TGTGCCAGCAGTCCATACACGACAGTGATCTACGAGCAGTACTTC. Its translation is CASSPYTTVIYEQYF.

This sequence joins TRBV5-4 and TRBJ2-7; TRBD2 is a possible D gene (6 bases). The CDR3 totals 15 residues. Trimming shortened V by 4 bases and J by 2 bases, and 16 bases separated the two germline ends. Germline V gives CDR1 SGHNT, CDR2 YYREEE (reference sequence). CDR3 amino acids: CASSPRVSGAYEQYF. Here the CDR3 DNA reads TGTGCCAGCAGCCCGAGGGTTAGCGGCGCCTACGAGCAGTACTTC.

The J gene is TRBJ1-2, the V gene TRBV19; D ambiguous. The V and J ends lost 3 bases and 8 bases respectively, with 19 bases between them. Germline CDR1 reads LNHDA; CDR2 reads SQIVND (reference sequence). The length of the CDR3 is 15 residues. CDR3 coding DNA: TGTGCCAGTAGTATCTTTGGATCCGAAGTAGCGGGCTACACCTTC. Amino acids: CASSIFGSEVAGYTF.

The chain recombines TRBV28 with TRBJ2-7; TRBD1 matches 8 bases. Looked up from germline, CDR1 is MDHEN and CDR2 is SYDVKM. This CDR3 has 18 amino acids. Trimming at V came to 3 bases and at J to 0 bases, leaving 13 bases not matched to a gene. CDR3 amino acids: CASSFFGQGPFSSYEQYF. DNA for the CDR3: TGTGCCAGCAGTTTCTTCGGACAGGGCCCCTTTAGCTCCTACGAGCAGTACTTC.

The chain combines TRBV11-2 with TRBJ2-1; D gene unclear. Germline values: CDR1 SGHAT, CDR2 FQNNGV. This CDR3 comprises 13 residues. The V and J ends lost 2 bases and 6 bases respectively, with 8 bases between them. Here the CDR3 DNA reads TGTGCCAGCAGCTTATCTAGACTCAATGAGCAGTTCTTC. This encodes CASSLSRLNEQFF. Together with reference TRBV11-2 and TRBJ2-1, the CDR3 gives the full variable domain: EAGVAQSPRYKIIEKRQSVAFWCNPISGHATLYWYQQILGQGPKLLIQFQNNGVVDDSQLPKDRFSAERLKGVDSTLKIQPAKLEDSAVYLCASSLSRLNEQFFGPGTRLTVL.

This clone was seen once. The CDR3 DNA follows: TGTGCCTGGAAGGATGGGGGAGATTGGTTATCGGAGACCCAGTACTTC. This codes for CAWKDGGDWLSETQYF. The genes are TRBV30 and TRBJ2-5, with D perhaps matching TRBD1 or TRBD2 (5 bases each). The V end was cut by 4 bases, the J end by 5 bases, with 23 bases between. CDR1 is GTSNPN, CDR2 SVGIG, per germline (reference sequence). The CDR3 contains 16 residues. Full variable domain (missing parts from reference TRBV30 and TRBJ2-5): SQTIHQWPATLVQPVGSPLSLECTVEGTSNPNLYWYRQAAGRGLQLLFYSVGIGQISSEVPQNLSASRPQDRQFILSSKKLLLSDSGFYLCAWKDGGDWLSETQYFGPGTRLLVL.

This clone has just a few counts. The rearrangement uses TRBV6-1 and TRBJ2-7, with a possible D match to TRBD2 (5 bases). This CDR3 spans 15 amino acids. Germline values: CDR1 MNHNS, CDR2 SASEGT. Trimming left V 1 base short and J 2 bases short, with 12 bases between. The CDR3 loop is CASSEESPGTYEQYF. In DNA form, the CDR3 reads TGTGCCAGCAGTGAAGAATCTCCGGGGACCTACGAGCAGTACTTC.

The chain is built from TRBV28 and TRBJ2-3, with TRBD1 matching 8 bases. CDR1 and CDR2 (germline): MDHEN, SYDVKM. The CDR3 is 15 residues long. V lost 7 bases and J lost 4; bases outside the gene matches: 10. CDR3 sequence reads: CASNDQGAGADTQYF. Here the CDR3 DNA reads TGTGCCAGCAACGATCAGGGGGCGGGCGCAGATACGCAGTATTTT.

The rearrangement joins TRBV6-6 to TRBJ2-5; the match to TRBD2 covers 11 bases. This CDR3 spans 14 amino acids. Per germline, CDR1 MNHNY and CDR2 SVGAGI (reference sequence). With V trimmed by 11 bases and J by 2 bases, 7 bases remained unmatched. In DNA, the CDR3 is TGTGCCGGAGATAGCGGGAGGGCTCAAGAGACCCAGTACTTC. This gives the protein CAGDSGRAQETQYF.

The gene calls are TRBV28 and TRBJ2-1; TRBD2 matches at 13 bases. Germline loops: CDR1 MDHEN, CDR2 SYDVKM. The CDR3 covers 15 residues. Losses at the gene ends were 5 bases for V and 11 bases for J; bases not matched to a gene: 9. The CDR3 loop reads CASSLGTSGKGKQFF. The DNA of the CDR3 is TGTGCCAGCAGTCTCGGGACTAGCGGGAAGGGAAAGCAGTTCTTC.

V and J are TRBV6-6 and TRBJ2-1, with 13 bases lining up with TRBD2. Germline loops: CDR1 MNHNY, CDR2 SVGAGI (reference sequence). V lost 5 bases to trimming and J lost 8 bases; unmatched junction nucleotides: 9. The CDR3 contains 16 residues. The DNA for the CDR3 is TGTGCCAGCAGTGGGACTAGCGGGAAGGGGTCCCATGAGCAGTTCTTC. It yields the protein CASSGTSGKGSHEQFF.

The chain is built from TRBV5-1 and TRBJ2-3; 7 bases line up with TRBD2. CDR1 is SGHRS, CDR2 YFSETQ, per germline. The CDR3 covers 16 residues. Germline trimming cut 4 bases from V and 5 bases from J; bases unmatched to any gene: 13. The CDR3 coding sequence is TGCGCCAGCAGCCCAAAGACTAGCCTAGGGGAAGATACGCAGTATTTT. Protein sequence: CASSPKTSLGEDTQYF.